The 20 T cell receptor beta chains below were found in one sample sequenced in a study of blood T cell repertoires in COVID-19. Using immunoSEQ multiplex PCR, the repertoire was profiled, and TCRdb retains in-frame clones only, with some absent. The sample holds some 260,000 clones, roughly 80% seen once. Input material: peripheral blood. Every receptor here comes from a woman aged 40 to 55 with active or convalescent COVID-19.

The chain has TRBV5-1 and TRBJ2-5; perhaps TRBD1 as D (5 bases). This CDR3 comprises 14 residues. Germline loops: CDR1 SGHRS, CDR2 YFSETQ. The ends were cut back, 2 bases at V and 2 bases at J, with 10 bases in the middle. CDR3 loop: CASSFFDRQETQYF. CDR3 DNA sequence: TGCGCCAGCAGCTTTTTTGACAGACAAGAGACCCAGTACTTC.

J is TRBJ1-5 and V is TRBV27; maybe TRBD1 (5 bases). V was trimmed by 1 base and J by 6 bases, leaving 10 bases between them. The CDR3 totals 14 residues. The V gene's germline CDR1 is MNHEY and CDR2 SMNVEV (reference sequence). This CDR3 reads CASSLYGGGQPQHF. The DNA of the CDR3 is TGTGCCAGCAGTTTATATGGGGGGGGTCAGCCCCAGCATTTT.

The V gene is TRBV2, the J gene TRBJ1-1, with D hard to call. The V gene's germline CDR1 is SNHLY and CDR2 FYNNEI. V was clipped by 6 bases and J by 3 bases, with 11 bases between them. CDR3 size: 13 residues. Here the CDR3 reads CASSGGWDTEAFF. CDR3 DNA: TGTGCCAGCAGCGGAGGATGGGACACTGAAGCTTTCTTT.

V is TRBV6-4 and J is TRBJ2-6; maybe TRBD1 (6 bases). The CDR3 runs 15 residues. The V and J ends lost 2 bases and 2 bases respectively, with 7 bases between them. Germline-derived CDR1 and CDR2 are MRHNA and SNTAGT. CDR3 coding DNA: TGTGCCAGCAGTGACGGGGGCGCTGGGGCCAACGTCCTGACTTTC. As protein: CASSDGGAGANVLTF.

The rearrangement links TRBV24-1 to TRBJ2-3, with 10 bases lining up with TRBD2. Germline CDR1 and CDR2: KGHDR and SFDVKD. V was pared by 4 bases and J by 0 bases, with 3 bases of the junction left unmatched. This CDR3 comprises 16 residues. Written as DNA, the CDR3 is TGTGCCACCAGTGAATCTAGCGGGGGTAGCACAGATACGCAGTATTTT. Protein product: CATSESSGGSTDTQYF.

The chain is built from TRBV7-9 and TRBJ2-7; no reliable D call. CDR1 and CDR2 (germline): SEHNR, FQNEAQ (reference sequence). The CDR3 extends over 12 amino acids. V was trimmed by 5 bases and J by 3 bases, leaving 8 bases between them. The CDR3 DNA is TGTGCCAGCAGCAGGGTAAACTACGAGCAGTACTTC. This codes for CASSRVNYEQYF.

The rearrangement links TRBV12-5 to TRBJ1-5; 8 nucleotides line up with TRBD1. The V segment lost 4 bases and the J segment 7 bases; nucleotides outside the gene matches: 6. This CDR3 is 14 amino acids long. Per the germline V gene, CDR1 is LGHNT and CDR2 is FRNRAP. Written as DNA, the CDR3 is TGTGCTAGTGGTTCGGGACAGGCTGGGCAGCCCCAGCATTTT. Translated, it gives CASGSGQAGQPQHF. The variable domain in full, with the rest retrieved from reference TRBV12-5 and TRBJ1-5, is DARVTQTPRHKVTEMGQEVTMRCQPILGHNTVFWYRQTMMQGLELLAYFRNRAPLDDSGMPKDRFSAEMPDATLATLKIQPSEPRDSAVYFCASGSGQAGQPQHFGDGTRLSIL.

The sample holds a few counts of this clone. One end of the junction does not line up with germline, which may come from a read error. The chain links TRBV6-5 to TRBJ2-1; the match to TRBD1 covers 8 bases. The CDR3 is 16 amino acids. Germline lookup yields CDR1 MNHEY and CDR2 SVGAGI. CDR3 in DNA: TGTGCCAGCAGTTACTTCGGGACAGGCTCCAACAATGAGCAGTTCTTC. This translates into CASSYFGTGSNNEQFF.

CDR3 residues: CASSPGQRNTEAFF. The CDR3 DNA is TGTGCCAGCAGCCCCGGACAACGCAACACTGAAGCTTTCTTT. The rearrangement links TRBV9 to TRBJ1-1, with D maybe TRBD1 (5 bases). V was pared by 4 bases and J by 2 bases, with 12 bases between. The CDR3 runs to 14 residues. Germline V gene data show CDR1 as SGDLS and CDR2 as YYNGEE.

The V call is TRBV10-3, the J call TRBJ1-1; 10 bases match TRBD1. In germline, CDR1 is ENHRY, CDR2 SYGVKD. This CDR3 is built from 15 residues. V lost 3 bases, J lost 5 bases, and 6 bases stayed unmatched. DNA of the CDR3: TGTGCCATCAGTGAATCCGGGACAGGGGTGACTGAAGCTTTCTTT. It yields the protein CAISESGTGVTEAFF.

This clone was picked up one time. The V and J genes are TRBV12-3 or TRBV12-4 and TRBJ1-2; D is possibly TRBD1 (6 bases). V shed 5 bases and J shed 8 bases, with 15 bases lying between them. This CDR3 contains 13 residues. The CDR3 nucleotides are TGTGCCAGCAGTACCCGGACAGCTAGCGGCTACACCTTC. Its translation is CASSTRTASGYTF.

The V and J genes are TRBV21-1 and TRBJ1-1; the table calls TRBD1, which could not be checked here. TRBV21-1 is tagged as a pseudogene. The CDR3 length is 14 residues. CDR3 nucleotide sequence: TGTGCCAGCAGGACGGACAGAGGGGGTACTGAAGCTTTCTTT. This translates into CASRTDRGGTEAFF.

This chain links TRBV10-2 with TRBJ2-3; no firm D call. The CDR3 consists of 11 residues. The germline gives CDR1 WSHSY, CDR2 SAAADI. The V and J ends lost 9 bases and 6 bases respectively, with 10 bases between them. For the CDR3, the DNA is TGCGCCAGTGGCTCATCGGATACGCAGTATTTT. It encodes CASGSSDTQYF.

This clone showed up just once. The rearrangement uses TRBV5-1 and TRBJ1-4, with unresolved D. Germline CDR1 and CDR2: SGHRS and YFSETQ. The V gene lost 0 bases and the J gene lost 6 bases, with 12 bases spanning the gap. This CDR3 region has 15 residues. The CDR3 spells CASSLAGFSDEKLFF. Written as DNA, the CDR3 is TGCGCCAGCAGCTTGGCAGGTTTCTCGGATGAAAAACTGTTTTTT.

The V gene is TRBV5-1, the J gene TRBJ2-3; D possibly corresponds to TRBD1 (6 bases). The CDR3 runs to 15 residues. CDR1 is SGHRS, CDR2 YFSETQ, per germline. V gave up 0 bases and J gave up 3 bases, with 11 bases separating them. CDR3 DNA sequence: TGCGCCAGCAGCTTGGCCTTGGGGGCTACAGATACGCAGTATTTT. This gives the protein CASSLALGATDTQYF. The variable domain in full, completed from reference TRBV5-1 and TRBJ2-3, reads KAGVTQTPRYLIKTRGQQVTLSCSPISGHRSVSWYQQTPGQGLQFLFEYFSETQRNKGNFPGRFSGRQFSNSRSEMNVSTLELGDSALYLCASSLALGATDTQYFGPGTRLTVL.

The sample holds a few counts of this clone. Written as DNA, the CDR3 is TGTGCCAGCAGCATGGGACAGGGAAGTGAAAAACTGTTTTTT. Amino acid sequence: CASSMGQGSEKLFF. The chain uses TRBV5-4 and TRBJ1-4; 9 positions agree with TRBD1. Germline loops: CDR1 SGHNT, CDR2 YYREEE (reference sequence). V gave up 4 bases and J gave up 7 bases; unmatched junction bases: 5. The CDR3 sequence is 14 residues long.

The rearrangement joins TRBV28 to TRBJ2-5, with 7 nucleotides matching TRBD2. CDR3 length: 15 amino acids. The germline gives CDR1 MDHEN, CDR2 SYDVKM. V shed 2 bases, J shed 5 bases, and the junction held 8 bases outside the gene matches. The CDR3 DNA reads as TGTGCCAGCAGTTTACCGGGACTAACTTCGGAGACCCAGTACTTC. Protein sequence: CASSLPGLTSETQYF.

The chain links TRBV7-9 to TRBJ1-1; 9 bases fit TRBD1. The CDR3 has 14 amino acids. Germline V gene data show CDR1 as SEHNR and CDR2 as FQNEAQ (reference sequence). V lost 2 bases, J lost 4 bases, and 2 bases stayed unmatched. The CDR3 is CASSLRGQGTEAFF. In nucleotides, the CDR3 is TGTGCCAGCAGCTTAAGGGGACAGGGCACTGAAGCTTTCTTT.

V gene TRBV3-1 (or the pseudogene TRBV3-2) combines with J gene TRBJ2-5; 15 bases align to TRBD2. The CDR3 consists of 19 residues. V trimming: 0 bases; J trimming: 5 bases; junction bases outside the gene matches: 10. Germline CDR1 is LGHDT and CDR2 is YNNKEL (reference sequence). Written as DNA, the CDR3 is TGTGCCAGCAGCCAAGACCCGGGACTAGCGGGGGGTTTGTCGGAGACCCAGTACTTC. Translation: CASSQDPGLAGGLSETQYF.

The chain has TRBV29-1 and TRBJ1-6; TRBD1 might be the D (6 bases). The CDR3 is made up of 13 amino acids. V lost 7 bases and J 7 bases, leaving 14 bases between the germline ends. The germline gives CDR1 SQVTM, CDR2 ANQGSEA. In DNA form, the CDR3 reads TGCAGCGCCAGTCCGGGGGGCAATTCACCCCTCCACTTT. Its protein product is CSASPGGNSPLHF.